This T cell receptor (beta chain) appears in the sequencing data of a study of blood T cell repertoires in COVID-19. Repertoires were generated with immunoSEQ multiplex PCR, while TCRdb's copy carries only in-frame clones and drops some. This sample has hundreds of thousands of clones; around 89% occur once, and the top ten carry about 3%. The age range of participants was about 18 to 90 years, with residence in 20 to 25 US areas. V shed 4 bases, J shed 4 bases, and the junction held 10 bases outside the gene matches. This CDR3 is built from 16 residues. Germline assignment: CDR1 SGHTA and CDR2 FQGTGA.

The sequenced material came from PBMCs or T cells enriched from blood (not recorded which). The chain employs TRBV7-3 and TRBJ2-3; 8 bases agree with TRBD2. The receptor comes from a woman between 50 and 59 years old who had recovered from COVID-19. Written as DNA, the CDR3 is TGTGCCAGCAGCTCCAGGGTTAGCGGGGAGGCAGATACGCAGTATTTT. Amino acid sequence: CASSSRVSGEADTQYF.